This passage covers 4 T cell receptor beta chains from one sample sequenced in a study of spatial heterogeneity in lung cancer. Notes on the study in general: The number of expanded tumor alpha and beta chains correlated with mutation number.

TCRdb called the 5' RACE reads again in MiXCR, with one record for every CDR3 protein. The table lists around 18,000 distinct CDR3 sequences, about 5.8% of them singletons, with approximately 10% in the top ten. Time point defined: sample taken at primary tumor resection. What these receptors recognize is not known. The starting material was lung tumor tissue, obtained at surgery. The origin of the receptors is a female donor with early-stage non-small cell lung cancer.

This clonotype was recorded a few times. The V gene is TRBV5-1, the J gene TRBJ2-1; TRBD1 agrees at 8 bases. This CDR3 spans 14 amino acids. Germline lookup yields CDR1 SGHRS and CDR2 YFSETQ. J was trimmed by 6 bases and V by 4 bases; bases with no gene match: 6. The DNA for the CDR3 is TGCGCCAGCAGCACCGCCGGGACAGGCAATGAGCAGTTCTTC. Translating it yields CASSTAGTGNEQFF.

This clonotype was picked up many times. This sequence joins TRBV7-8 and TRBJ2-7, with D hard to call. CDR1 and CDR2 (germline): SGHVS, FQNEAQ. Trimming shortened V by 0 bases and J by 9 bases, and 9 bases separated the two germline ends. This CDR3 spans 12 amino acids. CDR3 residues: CASSLANGPQYF. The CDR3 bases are TGTGCCAGCAGCTTAGCGAATGGGCCGCAGTACTTC.

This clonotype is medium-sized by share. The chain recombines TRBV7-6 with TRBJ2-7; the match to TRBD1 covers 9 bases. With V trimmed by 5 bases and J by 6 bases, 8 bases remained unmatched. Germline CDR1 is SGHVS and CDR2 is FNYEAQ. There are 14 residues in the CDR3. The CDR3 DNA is TGTGCCAGCAGCGCCGGGACAGGGCCGGGCGAGCAGTACTTC. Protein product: CASSAGTGPGEQYF.

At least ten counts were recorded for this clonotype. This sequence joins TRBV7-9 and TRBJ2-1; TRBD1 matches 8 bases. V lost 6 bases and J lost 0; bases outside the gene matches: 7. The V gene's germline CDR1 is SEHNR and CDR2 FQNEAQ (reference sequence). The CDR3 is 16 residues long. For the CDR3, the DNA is TGTGCCAGCAGTCACACAGGGGGAATCTCCTACAATGAGCAGTTCTTC. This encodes CASSHTGGISYNEQFF.